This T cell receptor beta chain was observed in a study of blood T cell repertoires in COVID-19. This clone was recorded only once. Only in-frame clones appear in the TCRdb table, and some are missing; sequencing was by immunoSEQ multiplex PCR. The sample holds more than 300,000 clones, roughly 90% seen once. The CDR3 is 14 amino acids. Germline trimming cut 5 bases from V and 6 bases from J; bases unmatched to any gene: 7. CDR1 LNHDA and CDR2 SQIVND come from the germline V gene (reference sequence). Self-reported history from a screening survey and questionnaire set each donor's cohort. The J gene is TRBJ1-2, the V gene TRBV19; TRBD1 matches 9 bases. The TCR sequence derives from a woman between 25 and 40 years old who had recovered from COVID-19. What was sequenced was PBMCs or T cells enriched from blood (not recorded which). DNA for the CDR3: TGTGCCAGTAGTTCCCGGGACAGGGTAAATGGCTACACCTTC. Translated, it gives CASSSRDRVNGYTF.